What follows is one T cell receptor (beta chain) and its context. Enrollment of patients from Seattle took place during active infection, with longitudinal follow-up. This sample stems from a study of blood T cell repertoires in COVID-19. Study as a whole: Researchers got acute and convalescent COVID-19 samples from the United States, Italy and Spain. Sample material is recorded as cDNA or gDNA derived from T cells, B-cell-depleted T cells, or PBMCs.

The CDR3 loop spans 13 amino acids. Germline trimming cut 3 bases from V and 8 bases from J; bases unmatched to any gene: 9. The germline gives CDR1 GTSNPN, CDR2 SVGIG (reference sequence). In the original workflow: The assay estimated nucleated cells by amplifying reference gene primers. The data were produced by immunoSEQ multiplex PCR, yet TCRdb's version contains in-frame clones alone and is incomplete. D and trimming come from the DNA, and the V and J calls and clone size come from that table. The sample shows some 130,000 clones, roughly 90% of them seen only once. This receptor was identified in a man aged 55 to 70 with COVID-19, enrolled during active disease. The chain has TRBV30 and TRBJ1-2; 7 positions agree with TRBD1. Sequenced input: peripheral blood. For the CDR3, the DNA is TGTGCCTGGAGGGTAAAGGGGGCGAGCGGCTACACCTTC. Translated: CAWRVKGASGYTF. Supplemented by reference TRBV30 and TRBJ1-2, the full variable domain reads SQTIHQWPATLVQPVGSPLSLECTVEGTSNPNLYWYRQAAGRGLQLLFYSVGIGQISSEVPQNLSASRPQDRQFILSSKKLLLSDSGFYLCAWRVKGASGYTFGSGTRLTVV.